Listed here are 10 T cell receptor beta chains from one sample, sequenced in a study of T-cell reconstitution after alpha-beta-depleted transplantation in children. A TCRbeta library incorporating unique molecular identifiers was prepared. TCRdb called the PCR reads again in MiXCR, with one record for every CDR3 protein. The sample has about 870,000 distinct CDR3 sequences; about 15% are singletons. The sequenced sample was PBMCs, mostly from graft donor cells, obtained 360 days after TCRalphabeta/CD19-depleted stem cell transplant. The receptors shown here come from a male patient younger than 18 who had a stem cell transplant for acute lymphoblastic leukemia, so the T cells may come from the graft donor.

This chain joins TRBV10-3 and TRBJ2-1; 11 bases line up with TRBD2. Trimming removed 3 bases from V and 4 bases from J; junction bases left unmatched: 2. Germline CDR1 and CDR2: ENHRY and SYGVKD. CDR3 size: 15 residues. CDR3 nucleotides: TGTGCCATCAGTGACGGGACTAGCGGTTACAATGAGCAGTTCTTC. Translated, it gives CAISDGTSGYNEQFF.

A remark on this clonotype: Since a much larger clone is just one base distant, this may be a read error. The gene calls are TRBV5-1 and TRBJ2-3, with TRBD1 identical over 11 bases. Germline V lookup: CDR1 SGHRS, CDR2 YFSETQ. This CDR3 spans 16 amino acids. The junction had 8 bases not matched to a gene; V was cut back by 3 bases and J by 5 bases. The CDR3 DNA sequence: TGCGCCAGCAGCTCACGGACAGGGGGCCGGCAAGATACGCAGTATTTT. It translates to CASSSRTGGRQDTQYF.

J is TRBJ1-5 and V is TRBV11-2; possible D gene TRBD1, 6 bases. Trimming left V 1 base short and J 11 bases short, with 18 bases between. CDR3 length equals 15 residues. Germline loops: CDR1 SGHAT, CDR2 FQNNGV. CDR3: CASSLGTGLLGTQHF. The CDR3 DNA reads TGTGCCAGCAGCTTAGGAACAGGGCTTTTGGGGACCCAGCATTTT.

This clonotype was detected ten times or more. This sequence joins TRBV12-3 or TRBV12-4 and TRBJ2-1; 9 positions agree with TRBD2. The CDR3 consists of 15 residues. With 5 bases clipped from V and 5 bases from J, the junction kept 7 bases outside the gene matches. The CDR3 is CASSGQTSGNNEQFF. The CDR3 nucleotides are TGTGCCAGCAGTGGGCAGACTAGCGGCAACAATGAGCAGTTCTTC.

V and J are TRBV7-9 and TRBJ2-2, with a weak D call TRBD2 (5 bases). V was pared by 3 bases and J by 3 bases, with 17 bases between. The germline CDR1 and CDR2 sequences are SEHNR and FQNEAQ (reference sequence). The CDR3 has 17 residues. In nucleotides, the CDR3 is TGTGCCAGCAGCTTTCCCGCCTTCGATAGCGACACCGGGGAGCTGTTTTTT. It is translated as CASSFPAFDSDTGELFF. Using reference TRBV7-9 and TRBJ2-2 for the parts outside the CDR3, the full variable domain is DTGVSQNPRHKITKRGQNVTFRCDPISEHNRLYWYRQTLGQGPEFLTYFQNEAQLEKSRLLSDRFSAERPKGSFSTLEIQRTEQGDSAMYLCASSFPAFDSDTGELFFGEGSRLTVL.

The chain recombines TRBV24-1 with TRBJ2-5; TRBD1 might be the D (6 bases). This CDR3 is 20 amino acids long. The V end lost 3 bases, the J end lost 2 bases, and 27 bases lay between the germline ends. The germline V gene encodes CDR1 KGHDR and CDR2 SFDVKD. CDR3 in DNA: TGTGCCACCAGTGATCAATCCTCTATCACTTCCCGGACAGAGCAAGAGACCCAGTACTTC. Its translation: CATSDQSSITSRTEQETQYF.

A few counts support this clonotype. V and J are TRBV20-1 and TRBJ2-6; 7 bases fit TRBD1. The length of the CDR3 is 15 residues. CDR1 DFQATT and CDR2 SNEGSKA come from the germline V gene (reference sequence). V was clipped by 3 bases and J by 0 bases; unmatched bases: 2. The CDR3 DNA is TGCAGTGCTAGTACAGGGGCCTCTGGGGCCAACGTCCTGACTTTC. This encodes CSASTGASGANVLTF.

This sequence joins TRBV5-1 and TRBJ2-3; 11 bases agree with TRBD2. Germline V gene lookup returns CDR1 SGHRS and CDR2 YFSETQ. After removal of 4 bases from V and 6 bases from J, the junction contained 7 bases not matched to a gene. The CDR3 length is 15 residues. The DNA of the CDR3 is TGCGCCAGCAGCCTTTCGACTAGCGGGAAGGATACGCAGTATTTT. This codes for CASSLSTSGKDTQYF.

The genes are TRBV27 and TRBJ2-7, with 10 bases identical to TRBD2. There are 15 residues in the CDR3. Germline-derived CDR1 and CDR2 are MNHEY and SMNVEV (reference sequence). J gave up 4 bases and V 2 bases, and 5 bases lay outside the gene matches. Written as DNA, the CDR3 is TGTGCCAGCAGTTTAAAAGCGGGAGGGCTTTACGAGCAGTACTTC. Its translation: CASSLKAGGLYEQYF.

This clonotype was picked up many times. This chain links TRBV4-1 with TRBJ2-3, with D perhaps TRBD2 (5 bases). CDR1 and CDR2 from the germline V gene are MGHRA and YSYEKL. The V end was cut by 2 bases, the J end by 0 bases, with 18 bases between. The CDR3 length is 18 residues. The CDR3 DNA reads as TGCGCCAGCAGCCAAAAAGGGTGGCTAGCCGTTAGCACAGATACGCAGTATTTT. Translating gives CASSQKGWLAVSTDTQYF.